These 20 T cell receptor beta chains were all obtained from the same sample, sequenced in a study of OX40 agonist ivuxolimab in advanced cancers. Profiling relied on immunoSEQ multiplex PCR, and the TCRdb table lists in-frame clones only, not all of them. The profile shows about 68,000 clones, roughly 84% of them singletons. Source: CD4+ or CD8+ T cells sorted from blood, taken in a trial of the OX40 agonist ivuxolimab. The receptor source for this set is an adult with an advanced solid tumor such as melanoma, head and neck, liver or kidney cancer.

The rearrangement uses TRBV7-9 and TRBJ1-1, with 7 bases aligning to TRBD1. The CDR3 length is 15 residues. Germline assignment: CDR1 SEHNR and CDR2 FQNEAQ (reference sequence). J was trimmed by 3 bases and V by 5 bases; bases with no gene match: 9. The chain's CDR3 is CASSASTGVDTEAFF. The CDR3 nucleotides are TGTGCCAGCAGCGCCTCAACAGGGGTGGACACTGAAGCTTTCTTT.

CDR3 nucleotide sequence: TGTGCCAGCAGCTTTGTGACAGGGGCGAGCTACGAGCAGTACTTC. Protein product: CASSFVTGASYEQYF. This chain links TRBV11-2 with TRBJ2-7, with TRBD1 matching over 8 bases. The germline CDR1 and CDR2 sequences are SGHAT and FQNNGV. The V segment lost 3 bases and the J segment 3 bases; nucleotides outside the gene matches: 7. The CDR3 sequence is 15 residues long.

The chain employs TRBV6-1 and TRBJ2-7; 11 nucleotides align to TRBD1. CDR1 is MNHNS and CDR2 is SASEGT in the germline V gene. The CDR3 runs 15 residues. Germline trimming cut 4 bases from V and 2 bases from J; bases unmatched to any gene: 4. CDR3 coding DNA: TGTGCCAGCAGTGCCGGGACAGGGGGAACCTACGAGCAGTACTTC. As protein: CASSAGTGGTYEQYF.

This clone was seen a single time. CDR3 DNA sequence: TGTGCCAGCAGCTTAGATTGGGGGGACTCCGGTCCGAACTCTGGGGCCAACGTCCTGACTTTC. Protein: CASSLDWGDSGPNSGANVLTF. The genes are TRBV7-6 and TRBJ2-6, with TRBD2 as a possible D gene (6 bases). Germline CDR1 reads SGHVS; CDR2 reads FNYEAQ. The V and J ends lost 1 base and 0 bases respectively, with 22 bases between them. This CDR3 region has 21 residues. Full variable domain (remainder filled in from reference TRBV7-6 and TRBJ2-6): GAGVSQSPRYKVTKRGQDVALRCDPISGHVSLYWYRQALGQGPEFLTYFNYEAQQDKSGLPNDRFSAERPEGSISTLTIQRTEQRDSAMYRCASSLDWGDSGPNSGANVLTFGAGSRLTVL.

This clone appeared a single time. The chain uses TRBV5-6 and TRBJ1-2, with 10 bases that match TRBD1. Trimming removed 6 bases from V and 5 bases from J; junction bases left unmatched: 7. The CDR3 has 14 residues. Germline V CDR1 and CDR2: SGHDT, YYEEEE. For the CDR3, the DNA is TGTGCCAGCACCCCGGACAGGGGGGCGTATGGCTACACCTTC. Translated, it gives CASTPDRGAYGYTF.

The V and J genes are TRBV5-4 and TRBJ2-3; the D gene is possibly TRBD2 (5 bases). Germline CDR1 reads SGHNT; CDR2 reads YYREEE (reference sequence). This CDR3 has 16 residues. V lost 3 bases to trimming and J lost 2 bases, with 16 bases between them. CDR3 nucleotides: TGTGCCAGCAGCTCCAGGACTGGTCACCTCACAGATACGCAGTATTTT. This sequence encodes CASSSRTGHLTDTQYF.

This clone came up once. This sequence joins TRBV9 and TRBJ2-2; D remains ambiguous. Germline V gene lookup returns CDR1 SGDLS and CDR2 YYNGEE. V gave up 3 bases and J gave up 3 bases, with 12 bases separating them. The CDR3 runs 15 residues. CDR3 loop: CASSGWAPDTGELFF. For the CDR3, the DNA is TGTGCCAGCAGCGGATGGGCGCCGGACACCGGGGAGCTGTTTTTT.

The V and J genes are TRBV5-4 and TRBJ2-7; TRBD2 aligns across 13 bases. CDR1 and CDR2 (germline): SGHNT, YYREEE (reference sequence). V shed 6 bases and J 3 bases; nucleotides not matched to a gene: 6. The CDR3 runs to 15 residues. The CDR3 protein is CASKEGLAGIYEQYF. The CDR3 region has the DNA TGTGCCAGCAAAGAGGGACTAGCGGGGATCTACGAGCAGTACTTC.

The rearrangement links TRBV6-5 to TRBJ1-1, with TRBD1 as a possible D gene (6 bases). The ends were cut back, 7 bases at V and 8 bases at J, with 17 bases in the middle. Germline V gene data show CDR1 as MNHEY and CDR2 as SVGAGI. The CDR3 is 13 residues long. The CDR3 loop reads CASKSPGVMEAFF. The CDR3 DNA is TGTGCCAGCAAGTCCCCAGGGGTCATGGAAGCTTTCTTT.

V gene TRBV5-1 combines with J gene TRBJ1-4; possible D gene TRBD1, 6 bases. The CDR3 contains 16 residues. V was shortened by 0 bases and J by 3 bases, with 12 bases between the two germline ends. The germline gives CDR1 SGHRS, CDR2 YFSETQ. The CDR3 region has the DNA TGCGCCAGCAGCTTGGCCTCGGGGGGGCCTAATGAAAAACTGTTTTTT. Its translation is CASSLASGGPNEKLFF.

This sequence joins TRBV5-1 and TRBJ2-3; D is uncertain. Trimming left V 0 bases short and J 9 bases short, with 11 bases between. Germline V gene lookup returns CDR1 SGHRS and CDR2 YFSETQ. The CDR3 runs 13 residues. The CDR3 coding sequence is TGCGCCAGCAGCTTGGCACGGCAGGTGACGCAGTATTTT. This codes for CASSLARQVTQYF.

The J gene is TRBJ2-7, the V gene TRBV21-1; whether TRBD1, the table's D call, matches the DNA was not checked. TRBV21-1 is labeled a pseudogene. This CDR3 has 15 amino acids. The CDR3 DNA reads TGTGCCAGCAGCCCCCCGGACAGGGGCTCCTACGAGCAGTACTTC. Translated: CASSPPDRGSYEQYF.

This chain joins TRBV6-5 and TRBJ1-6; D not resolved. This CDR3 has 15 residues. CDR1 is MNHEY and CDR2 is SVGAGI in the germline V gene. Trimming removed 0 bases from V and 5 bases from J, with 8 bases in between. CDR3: CASSYSPSHNSPLHF. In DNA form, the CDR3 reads TGTGCCAGCAGTTACTCCCCTTCCCATAATTCACCCCTCCACTTT.

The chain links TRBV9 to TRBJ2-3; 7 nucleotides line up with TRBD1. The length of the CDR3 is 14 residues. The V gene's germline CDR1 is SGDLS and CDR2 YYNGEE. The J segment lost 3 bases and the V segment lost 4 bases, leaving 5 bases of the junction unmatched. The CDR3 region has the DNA TGTGCCAGCAGCCCTAACAGGGGAACAGATACGCAGTATTTT. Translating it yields CASSPNRGTDTQYF.

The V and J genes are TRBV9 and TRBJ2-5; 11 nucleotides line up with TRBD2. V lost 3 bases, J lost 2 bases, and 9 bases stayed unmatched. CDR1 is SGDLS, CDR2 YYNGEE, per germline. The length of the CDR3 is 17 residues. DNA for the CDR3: TGTGCCAGCAGCGAGGGGGGACTAGCGGCCTCTCAAGAGACCCAGTACTTC. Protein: CASSEGGLAASQETQYF.

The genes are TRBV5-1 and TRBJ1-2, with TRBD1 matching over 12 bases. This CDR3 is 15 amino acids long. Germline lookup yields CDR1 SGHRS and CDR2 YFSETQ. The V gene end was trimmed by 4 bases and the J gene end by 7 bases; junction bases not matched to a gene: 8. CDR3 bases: TGCGCCAGCAGCCTTCCCGGGACAGGGGGCGTTGGCTACACCTTC. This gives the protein CASSLPGTGGVGYTF.

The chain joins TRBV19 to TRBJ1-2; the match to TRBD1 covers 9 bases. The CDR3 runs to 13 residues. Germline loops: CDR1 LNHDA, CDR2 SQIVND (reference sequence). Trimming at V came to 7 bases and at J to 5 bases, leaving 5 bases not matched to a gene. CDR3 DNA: TGTGCCAGTACCCCGACAGGGGGGTATGGCTACACCTTC. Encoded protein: CASTPTGGYGYTF. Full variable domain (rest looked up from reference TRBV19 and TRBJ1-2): DGGITQSPKYLFRKEGQNVTLSCEQNLNHDAMYWYRQDPGQGLRLIYYSQIVNDFQKGDIAEGYSVSREKKESFPLTVTSAQKNPTAFYLCASTPTGGYGYTFGSGTRLTVV.

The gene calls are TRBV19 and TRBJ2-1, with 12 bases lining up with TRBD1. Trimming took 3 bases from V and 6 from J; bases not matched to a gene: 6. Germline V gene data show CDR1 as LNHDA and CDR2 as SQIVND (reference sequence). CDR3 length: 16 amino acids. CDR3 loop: CASSITGTGGFNEQFF. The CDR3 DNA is TGTGCCAGTAGTATTACCGGGACAGGGGGCTTCAATGAGCAGTTCTTC.

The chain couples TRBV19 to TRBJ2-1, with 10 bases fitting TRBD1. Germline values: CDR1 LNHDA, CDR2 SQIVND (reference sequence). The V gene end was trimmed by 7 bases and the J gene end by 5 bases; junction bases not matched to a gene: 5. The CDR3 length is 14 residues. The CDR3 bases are TGTGCCAGTAACCCGGGACAGGGGAACAATGAGCAGTTCTTC. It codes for CASNPGQGNNEQFF.

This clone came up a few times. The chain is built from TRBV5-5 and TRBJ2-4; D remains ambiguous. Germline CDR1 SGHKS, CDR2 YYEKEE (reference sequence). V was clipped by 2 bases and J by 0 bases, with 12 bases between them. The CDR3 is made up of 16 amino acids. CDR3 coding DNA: TGTGCCAGCAGCTTAATAAGGACCCTAGCCAAAAACATTCAGTACTTC. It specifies CASSLIRTLAKNIQYF.